This paragraph reports one TCR beta chain. The antigen is unknown. The data stem from a study of OX40 agonist ivuxolimab in advanced cancers. Overall study: Having had anti-PD-1, anti-PD-L1 or anti-CTLA-4 therapy before was allowed, and under 50% had some.

Whole-study results and caveats: CD4+ and CD8+ blood T cells expanded clonally by week 6 at 0.1 to 3.0 mg/kg. Relative to CD4+ cells, CD8+ T cells on average had more expanded clones.

Patients with a history of autoimmune disease or on systemic immunosuppression were excluded. Assay: immunoSEQ multiplex PCR; the TCRdb copy retains only in-frame clones and omits some. In the table there are about 45,000 clones, about 90% of which are singletons. The CDR3 loop spans 14 amino acids. CDR1 SGHTA and CDR2 FQGNSA come from the germline V gene. Trimming took 4 bases from V and 4 from J; bases not matched to a gene: 5. Sample: CD4+ or CD8+ T cells sorted from blood, taken in a trial of the OX40 agonist ivuxolimab. The chain links TRBV7-2 to TRBJ2-7; 9 bases agree with TRBD1. This clonotype was obtained from an adult with an advanced solid tumor such as melanoma, head and neck, liver or kidney cancer. Here the CDR3 reads CASSSSGQGYEQYF. Written as DNA, the CDR3 is TGTGCCAGCAGCTCATCCGGACAGGGGTACGAGCAGTACTTC.